Each of the 29 T cell receptor beta chains below was sequenced from the same sample in a study of shared clonotypes between healthy human individuals. Some clones are missing from TCRdb's copy, which holds only in-frame ones; the method was immunoSEQ multiplex PCR. The data hold 400,000 to 600,000 clones, with nearly 80% observed a single time. The sequenced sample consisted of PBMCs. The receptors here all came from a woman aged 40 to 50 in good health. Some clones in this sample may be carry-over from other donors' samples.

This clone has a single count. J is TRBJ2-1 and V is TRBV29-1; TRBD2 aligns across 11 bases. Per the germline V gene, CDR1 is SQVTM and CDR2 is ANQGSEA. J was trimmed by 2 bases and V by 7 bases; bases with no gene match: 4. This CDR3 contains 14 residues. The CDR3 DNA reads TGCAGCGCTGGGACTAGCGGACCCTACAATGAGCAGTTCTTC. This gives the protein CSAGTSGPYNEQFF.

The CDR3 protein is CASSLVGRAPGTKIHEQFF. CDR3 nucleotide sequence: TGTGCCAGCAGCTTAGTGGGTCGGGCACCGGGAACAAAAATACATGAGCAGTTCTTC. The rearrangement links TRBV7-9 to TRBJ2-1; TRBD2 is a possible D gene (5 bases). This CDR3 region has 19 residues. The germline V gene has CDR1 SEHNR and CDR2 FQNEAQ (reference sequence). Trimming pared 1 base from V and 8 bases from J, leaving 27 bases between.

V and J are TRBV29-1 and TRBJ2-3; unclear D gene. This CDR3 is 13 amino acids long. CDR1 is SQVTM, CDR2 ANQGSEA, per germline. V was shortened by 4 bases and J by 2 bases, with 10 bases between the two germline ends. The CDR3: CSVGIPYTDTQYF. The DNA for the CDR3 is TGCAGCGTTGGTATTCCTTACACAGATACGCAGTATTTT.

The CDR3 DNA reads TGTGCCAGCTCACCACCGGGCGGGAGGGCCTACAATGAGCAGTTCTTC. It yields the protein CASSPPGGRAYNEQFF. The chain couples TRBV18 to TRBJ2-1; the match to TRBD2 covers 9 bases. The CDR3 loop spans 16 amino acids. V lost 0 bases to trimming and J lost 2 bases; unmatched junction nucleotides: 2. CDR1 and CDR2 (germline): KGHSH, LQKENI.

The chain has TRBV27 and TRBJ2-7, with D uncertain. Germline V gene lookup returns CDR1 MNHEY and CDR2 SMNVEV (reference sequence). The CDR3 loop spans 13 amino acids. V was cut by 2 bases and J by 7 bases, with 12 bases left in between. CDR3 sequence (DNA): TGTGCCAGCAGTTTAAATCCACCGTATGAGCAGTACTTC. It yields the protein CASSLNPPYEQYF.

The sample holds one count of this clone. V gene TRBV29-1 combines with J gene TRBJ2-3; D is uncertain. Germline V gene sequence: CDR1 SQVTM, CDR2 ANQGSEA. The CDR3 loop spans 10 amino acids. The V end lost 4 bases, the J end lost 6 bases, and 5 bases lay between the germline ends. CDR3 sequence (DNA): TGCAGCGTTGTGGCTGATACGCAGTATTTT. This encodes CSVVADTQYF.

This clone showed up just a few times. J is TRBJ1-1 and V is TRBV30; D is possibly TRBD1 (5 bases). There are 11 residues in the CDR3. From germline, CDR1 is GTSNPN and CDR2 SVGIG (reference sequence). Trimming removed 2 bases from V and 5 bases from J, with 6 bases in between. The CDR3 loop is CAWSTGTEAFF. As DNA, the CDR3 is TGTGCCTGGAGTACAGGAACTGAAGCTTTCTTT.

The rearrangement links TRBV18 to TRBJ2-7; a possible D gene is TRBD2 (5 bases). Trimming left V 6 bases short and J 6 bases short, with 9 bases between. The CDR3 covers 11 residues. Germline V CDR1 and CDR2: KGHSH, LQKENI. The chain's CDR3 is CASSPEGEQYF. CDR3 DNA: TGTGCCAGCTCTCCCGAGGGCGAGCAGTACTTC.

This sequence joins TRBV28 and TRBJ1-6; TRBD1 matches at 7 bases. The CDR3 runs 12 residues. The germline CDR1 and CDR2 sequences are MDHEN and SYDVKM. V shed 5 bases, J shed 12 bases, and the junction held 4 bases outside the gene matches. CDR3 loop: CASSVTGEPLHF. The CDR3 nucleotides read TGTGCCAGCAGTGTTACAGGGGAACCCCTCCACTTT.

This clone came up a few times. At one boundary the junction diverges from the germline segment, which might be a read error. The chain employs TRBV6-1 and TRBJ2-7; 9 nucleotides line up with TRBD1. The CDR3 consists of 16 residues. Germline V gene lookup returns CDR1 MNHNS and CDR2 SASEGT. The CDR3 region is CASSQAPGQGTHEQYF. For the CDR3, the DNA is TGTGCCAGCAGTCAAGCCCCCGGACAGGGGACCCACGAGCAGTACTTC.

This clone was counted only a few times. The V call is TRBV6-5, the J call TRBJ1-1; tentative D call: TRBD1 (5 bases). Trimming stripped 5 bases from V and 5 bases from J, with 15 bases between. The CDR3 extends over 14 amino acids. Germline assignment: CDR1 MNHEY and CDR2 SVGAGI. The CDR3: CASSPPGDETEAFF. In DNA, the CDR3 is TGTGCCAGCAGTCCCCCGGGGGACGAGACTGAAGCTTTCTTT.

Of note for this clone: A junction boundary mismatches the germline segment, possibly from a read error. Other nucleotide sequences in the sample specify the same CDR3. The chain joins TRBV29-1 to TRBJ1-2; D is unresolved. The CDR3 runs 13 residues. Germline lookup yields CDR1 SQVTM and CDR2 ANQGSEA. For the CDR3, the DNA is TGCAGCGTCCCACCCCAAAAGGCCTATGGTTACACCTTC. Residues: CSVPPQKAYGYTF.

The chain joins TRBV11-2 to TRBJ2-7; no definite D call. V was shortened by 4 bases and J by 1 base, with 14 bases between the two germline ends. Per the germline V gene, CDR1 is SGHAT and CDR2 is FQNNGV. The CDR3 loop spans 15 amino acids. CDR3 DNA sequence: TGTGCCAGCAGCTGGTTAGTGGTGGGGTCCTACGAGCAGTACTTC. This sequence encodes CASSWLVVGSYEQYF.

This chain links TRBV28 with TRBJ2-7; 7 positions agree with TRBD1. The CDR3 covers 13 residues. With 6 bases clipped from V and 9 bases from J, the junction kept 11 bases outside the gene matches. Germline CDR1 is MDHEN and CDR2 is SYDVKM. The CDR3 DNA sequence: TGTGCCAGCAGCACTACGACAGGGACGGGGCAGTACTTC. Translating gives CASSTTTGTGQYF.

The rearrangement joins TRBV6-5 to TRBJ2-7; D gene uncertain. Germline CDR1 is MNHEY and CDR2 is SVGAGI. CDR3 size: 14 residues. V dropped 5 bases and J dropped 7 bases, with 18 bases sitting between them. CDR3 nucleotide sequence: TGTGCCAGCAGTCCTGGTTCCCCTCCGAGAGAGCAGTACTTC. It codes for CASSPGSPPREQYF.

This clone appeared a single time. The genes are TRBV4-1 and TRBJ1-2; no clear D gene. The germline V gene has CDR1 MGHRA and CDR2 YSYEKL. The CDR3 runs 16 residues. With 3 bases removed from V and 4 bases from J, the gap between germline ends came to 18 bases. The CDR3 coding sequence is TGCGCCAGCAGCCACCCCCCGGCAGGAACGGGCTATGGCTACACCTTC. Residues: CASSHPPAGTGYGYTF.

This chain connects TRBV2 to TRBJ2-1; TRBD2 matches at 8 bases. This CDR3 has 15 amino acids. V dropped 2 bases and J dropped 5; count of bases not matched to a gene: 5. CDR1 is SNHLY and CDR2 is FYNNEI in the germline V gene. This CDR3 is CASSEWGGRNNEQFF. The CDR3 DNA reads as TGTGCCAGCAGTGAATGGGGCGGGAGGAACAATGAGCAGTTCTTC.

The J gene is TRBJ2-1, the V gene TRBV7-9, with a weak D call TRBD2 (6 bases). From germline, CDR1 is SEHNR and CDR2 FQNEAQ (reference sequence). Between the trimmed V and J ends, which lost 0 bases and 5 bases, there was a span of 14 bases. The CDR3 covers 16 residues. CDR3 in DNA: TGTGCCAGCAGCTTAGCCGGGAGAGGTATGAACAATGAGCAGTTCTTC. It translates to CASSLAGRGMNNEQFF.

This clone was seen ten or more times. This chain connects TRBV14 to TRBJ2-7; D possibly uses TRBD1 or TRBD2 (5 bases each). V was shortened by 0 bases and J by 7 bases, with 22 bases between the two germline ends. CDR3 length: 17 amino acids. Germline V gene data show CDR1 as SGHDN and CDR2 as FVKESK. CDR3 protein: CASSQEVSPGYEGEQYF. The CDR3 nucleotides are TGTGCCAGCAGCCAAGAGGTTTCCCCAGGGTACGAGGGAGAGCAGTACTTC. Combining the CDR3 with reference TRBV14 and TRBJ2-7 gives the whole variable domain EAGVTQFPSHSVIEKGQTVTLRCDPISGHDNLYWYRRVMGKEIKFLLHFVKESKQDESGMPNNRFLAERTGGTYSTLKVQPAELEDSGVYFCASSQEVSPGYEGEQYFGPGTRLTVT.

The chain has TRBV29-1 and TRBJ2-4; 11 bases match TRBD1. The CDR3 contains 12 residues. V lost 4 bases to trimming and J lost 8 bases; unmatched junction nucleotides: 1. Germline V gene lookup returns CDR1 SQVTM and CDR2 ANQGSEA. The CDR3 protein is CSVGTGGDIQYF. Here the CDR3 DNA reads TGCAGCGTTGGGACAGGGGGCGACATTCAGTACTTC.

This chain connects TRBV11-2 to TRBJ2-1, with 8 positions matching TRBD2. CDR1 and CDR2 (germline): SGHAT, FQNNGV. This CDR3 is built from 16 residues. V dropped 1 base and J dropped 2; count of bases not matched to a gene: 4. The CDR3 here is CASSLGGSGAYNEQFF. The CDR3 DNA sequence: TGTGCCAGCAGCTTAGGTGGTAGCGGGGCCTACAATGAGCAGTTCTTC.

This chain links TRBV6-1 with TRBJ2-7, with TRBD2 matching 9 bases. Trimming at V came to 7 bases and at J to 3 bases, leaving 7 bases not matched to a gene. This CDR3 region has 14 residues. Germline-derived CDR1 and CDR2 are MNHNS and SASEGT. Here the CDR3 reads CASTAGTSFYEQYF. As DNA, the CDR3 is TGTGCCAGCACGGCCGGGACTAGCTTCTACGAGCAGTACTTC.

V is TRBV11-2 and J is TRBJ2-7; possibly TRBD2 for D (6 bases). CDR3 length equals 13 residues. With 4 bases removed from V and 3 bases from J, the gap between germline ends came to 10 bases. Germline V gene data show CDR1 as SGHAT and CDR2 as FQNNGV. The CDR3 DNA is TGTGCCAGCAGCTATGGCGGGGACTACGAGCAGTACTTC. Its protein is CASSYGGDYEQYF.

This clone is a singleton in its sample. V usage is TRBV7-9 and J usage is TRBJ2-6; a weak D match, TRBD1 (6 bases). The germline V gene has CDR1 SEHNR and CDR2 FQNEAQ (reference sequence). V was shortened by 1 base and J by 0 bases, with 13 bases between the two germline ends. This CDR3 is built from 18 residues. CDR3 loop: CASSLGPGASSGANVLTF. The CDR3 coding sequence is TGTGCCAGCAGCTTAGGGCCAGGGGCTAGCTCTGGGGCCAACGTCCTGACTTTC. Full variable domain (missing parts from reference TRBV7-9 and TRBJ2-6): DTGVSQNPRHKITKRGQNVTFRCDPISEHNRLYWYRQTLGQGPEFLTYFQNEAQLEKSRLLSDRFSAERPKGSFSTLEIQRTEQGDSAMYLCASSLGPGASSGANVLTFGAGSRLTVL.

This clone showed up just once. The genes are TRBV5-6 and TRBJ1-2; a possible D gene is TRBD1 (6 bases). CDR1 and CDR2 (germline): SGHDT, YYEEEE. V lost 0 bases, J lost 4 bases, and 13 bases lay in between. The CDR3 has 15 amino acids. This CDR3 reads CASSLGPQGGYGYTF. The CDR3 DNA sequence: TGTGCCAGCAGCTTGGGCCCACAGGGAGGCTATGGCTACACCTTC. The full variable domain, its missing parts supplied by reference TRBV5-6 and TRBJ1-2, is DAGVTQSPTHLIKTRGQQVTLRCSPKSGHDTVSWYQQALGQGPQFIFQYYEEEERQRGNFPDRFSGHQFPNYSSELNVNALLLGDSALYLCASSLGPQGGYGYTFGSGTRLTVV.

J is TRBJ1-4 and V is TRBV5-4, with a weak D call TRBD1 (6 bases). Germline V CDR1 and CDR2: SGHNT, YYREEE (reference sequence). Trimming shortened V by 3 bases and J by 8 bases, and 14 bases separated the two germline ends. This CDR3 is 14 amino acids long. CDR3 protein: CASSSTGHNEKLFF. In DNA form, the CDR3 reads TGTGCCAGCAGCTCCACAGGGCACAACGAAAAACTGTTTTTT.

The chain couples TRBV5-1 to TRBJ2-2; TRBD2 matches at 9 bases. This CDR3 region has 15 residues. Germline CDR1 SGHRS, CDR2 YFSETQ. Germline trimming cut 5 bases from V and 2 bases from J; bases unmatched to any gene: 4. The CDR3 sequence: CASSISGRNTGELFF. Here the CDR3 DNA reads TGCGCCAGCAGTATTAGCGGGAGAAACACCGGGGAGCTGTTTTTT.

V and J are TRBV4-1 and TRBJ2-1; tentatively, D is TRBD2 (6 bases). CDR1 and CDR2 (germline): MGHRA, YSYEKL. V shed 1 base and J shed 6 bases, with 13 bases lying between them. The CDR3 runs to 15 residues. The CDR3 DNA reads TGCGCCAGCAGCCAAGGGGATCTAGCGCTCAATGAGCAGTTCTTC. It specifies CASSQGDLALNEQFF.

V and J are TRBV19 and TRBJ2-1, with D perhaps assigned TRBD1 or TRBD2 (6 bases each). The germline V gene encodes CDR1 LNHDA and CDR2 SQIVND (reference sequence). Trimming stripped 3 bases from V and 5 bases from J, with 11 bases between. The CDR3 sequence is 14 residues long. The CDR3 spells CASSIYREDNEQFF. In DNA form, the CDR3 reads TGTGCCAGTAGTATCTACAGGGAGGACAATGAGCAGTTCTTC.